The 27 T cell receptor beta chains in this list originate from one sample, sequenced in a study of CXCR3-negative and CXCR3-positive naive CD8 T cells. UMI-labeled TRB cDNA libraries were prepared by 5' RACE. TCRdb re-called the 5' RACE reads and shows each CDR3 protein once, DNA omitted. The repertoire table contains some 130,000 distinct CDR3 sequences. The sample taken for sequencing was naive CXCR3- CD8+ T cells from blood. Subset indicated: CD45RO-CCR7+CD27+CD95- naive CD8+ T cells lacking CXCR3 (TNR3-). The receptors were sampled from a human donor in good health. Some clones in this sample may be carry-over from other donors' samples.

The V call is TRBV5-8, the J call TRBJ2-4. The CDR3 is 15 residues long. Germline lookup yields CDR1 SGHTS and CDR2 YDEGEE. The CDR3 spells CASSLEGLDGNIQYF.

The CDR3 is CASSLNRDEQYF. The chain is built from TRBV12-3 or TRBV12-4 and TRBJ2-7; the TCRdb call, TRBD1, lacks DNA for checking. The CDR3 loop spans 12 amino acids.

V usage is TRBV28 and J usage is TRBJ2-2; TCRdb proposes TRBD1, but this gene call is untestable without DNA. The CDR3 spans 15 residues. Germline CDR1 reads MDHEN; CDR2 reads SYDVKM. CDR3 amino acids: CASSQDRELAGELFF.

The chain links TRBV28 to TRBJ2-7; TCRdb proposes TRBD1, but this gene call is untestable without DNA. CDR3 length: 15 residues. CDR1 MDHEN and CDR2 SYDVKM come from the germline V gene. CDR3 residues: CASSEQGAFFYEQYF.

The chain carries TRBV15 and TRBJ1-2; TCRdb's D gene call, TRBD1, goes unchecked for lack of DNA. Germline V gene lookup returns CDR1 LNHNV and CDR2 YYDKDF (reference sequence). This CDR3 is 12 amino acids long. The CDR3 sequence is CATMSGDYGYTF.

The chain employs TRBV29-1 and TRBJ2-3; TCRdb picks TRBD2, but there is no DNA to check that call. The germline V gene has CDR1 SQVTM and CDR2 ANQGSEA. The CDR3 is 16 residues long. The CDR3 sequence is CSVRSGKVDATDTQYF.

The chain couples TRBV9 to TRBJ2-3; without DNA, the TCRdb call of TRBD2 cannot be checked. This CDR3 has 18 residues. Germline V gene data show CDR1 as SGDLS and CDR2 as YYNGEE. CDR3 region: CASSVGLAGVRGTDTQYF.

The V gene is TRBV7-9, the J gene TRBJ2-4; absent DNA, TCRdb's TRBD2 call cannot be checked. The CDR3 is made up of 20 amino acids. In germline, CDR1 is SEHNR, CDR2 FQNEAQ (reference sequence). CDR3 sequence: CASSLALASGNFVSKNIQYF. The whole variable domain, remainder taken from reference TRBV7-9 and TRBJ2-4, is DTGVSQNPRHKITKRGQNVTFRCDPISEHNRLYWYRQTLGQGPEFLTYFQNEAQLEKSRLLSDRFSAERPKGSFSTLEIQRTEQGDSAMYLCASSLALASGNFVSKNIQYFGAGTRLSVL.

The chain recombines TRBV28 with TRBJ2-4; TCRdb picks TRBD2, but there is no DNA to check that call. CDR3 length: 17 amino acids. Germline lookup yields CDR1 MDHEN and CDR2 SYDVKM. The CDR3 spells CASSFEFWREGRNIQYF.

This chain uses TRBV7-6 with TRBJ2-7; TCRdb reports TRBD2, a call that lacks DNA to check it against. CDR1 and CDR2 from the germline V gene are SGHVS and FNYEAQ. The CDR3 consists of 15 residues. The CDR3 loop reads CASSQTISSSYEQYF.

CDR3 sequence reads: CASSLVSINEQFF. The chain carries TRBV5-1 and TRBJ2-1. There are 13 residues in the CDR3. CDR1 is SGHRS and CDR2 is YFSETQ in the germline V gene.

J is TRBJ2-3 and V is TRBV27; TCRdb outputs TRBD1, but without DNA this stays unchecked. Germline CDR1 is MNHEY and CDR2 is SMNVEV (reference sequence). This CDR3 contains 14 residues. CDR3: CASSWGQGADTQYF.

The genes are TRBV3-1 and TRBJ2-3; TCRdb outputs TRBD2, but without DNA this stays unchecked. Germline V gene sequence: CDR1 LGHDT, CDR2 YNNKEL (reference sequence). The CDR3 loop spans 18 amino acids. The CDR3 is CASSHLGSSGKSADTQYF.

The chain carries TRBV2 and TRBJ2-7; with no DNA, the TCRdb D assignment of TRBD2 cannot be verified. CDR3 length: 12 residues. Germline V lookup: CDR1 SNHLY, CDR2 FYNNEI. CDR3 in amino acids: CASRRRGHEQYF.

The rearrangement links TRBV27 to TRBJ1-2; no DNA is available, so the TRBD1 call from TCRdb remains unchecked. The CDR3 totals 14 residues. The germline gives CDR1 MNHEY, CDR2 SMNVEV (reference sequence). The CDR3 loop reads CASSFQGGGYGYTF.

The chain employs TRBV7-6 and TRBJ2-1. The CDR3 spans 13 residues. Germline V lookup: CDR1 SGHVS, CDR2 FNYEAQ. The CDR3 region is CASSLVEYNEQFF.

The gene calls are TRBV28 and TRBJ1-4; with no DNA, the TCRdb D assignment of TRBD1 cannot be verified. The CDR3 consists of 18 residues. The germline gives CDR1 MDHEN, CDR2 SYDVKM. CDR3 protein: CASSLILEGDSMNEKLFF. Based on the CDR3 plus reference TRBV28 and TRBJ1-4, the full variable domain is DVKVTQSSRYLVKRTGEKVFLECVQDMDHENMFWYRQDPGLGLRLIYFSYDVKMKEKGDIPEGYSVSREKKERFSLILESASTNQTSMYLCASSLILEGDSMNEKLFFGSGTQLSVL.

This chain joins TRBV5-1 and TRBJ1-1. The CDR3 is 13 amino acids. Germline V gene data show CDR1 as SGHRS and CDR2 as YFSETQ. CDR3 region: CASSLMANSEAFF.

This sequence joins TRBV19 and TRBJ2-3; TCRdb selects TRBD2, and the lack of DNA leaves this call unchecked. This CDR3 is 16 amino acids long. Germline V gene lookup returns CDR1 LNHDA and CDR2 SQIVND (reference sequence). The CDR3 loop reads CASSFSGGAYSDTQYF.

The genes are TRBV12-3 or TRBV12-4 and TRBJ1-1. The CDR3 has 17 residues. This chain's CDR3 is CASSLSSGREEKGEAFF.

The V gene is TRBV7-6, the J gene TRBJ2-7; TCRdb outputs TRBD1, but without DNA this stays unchecked. Germline-derived CDR1 and CDR2 are SGHVS and FNYEAQ. This CDR3 is 14 amino acids long. CDR3 protein: CASSLGGAEYEQYF.

V usage is TRBV12-3 or TRBV12-4 and J usage is TRBJ1-1; as DNA is missing, the TRBD1 call by TCRdb cannot be tested. This CDR3 comprises 18 residues. CDR3 protein: CASSLSGGGAPGGTEAFF.

The genes are TRBV7-2 and TRBJ2-1; TCRdb names TRBD2, which stays unverified in the absence of DNA. The germline gives CDR1 SGHTA, CDR2 FQGNSA. The CDR3 length is 17 residues. The CDR3 loop reads CASSLEGSSGPYNEQFF.

The gene calls are TRBV28 and TRBJ2-7; the TRBD2 assignment by TCRdb is unverifiable without DNA. The germline V gene encodes CDR1 MDHEN and CDR2 SYDVKM. The CDR3 contains 14 residues. CDR3 protein: CASNEAGLTYEQYF.

This sequence joins TRBV5-1 and TRBJ1-1; the D call from TCRdb, TRBD1, cannot be confirmed without DNA. There are 14 residues in the CDR3. Germline-derived CDR1 and CDR2 are SGHRS and YFSETQ. CDR3 residues: CASSGHRGGTEAFF.

This rearrangement joins TRBV20-1 to TRBJ1-5; TCRdb's D gene call, TRBD1, goes unchecked for lack of DNA. This CDR3 region has 15 residues. Germline CDR1 is DFQATT and CDR2 is SNEGSKA (reference sequence). CDR3 sequence: CSAVHRTVGNQPQHF.

The rearrangement links TRBV5-6 to TRBJ2-7. In germline, CDR1 is SGHDT, CDR2 YYEEEE. The CDR3 has 15 residues. The CDR3 protein is CASSLPLELSHEQYF. The entire variable domain, with the rest obtained from reference TRBV5-6 and TRBJ2-7, is as follows: DAGVTQSPTHLIKTRGQQVTLRCSPKSGHDTVSWYQQALGQGPQFIFQYYEEEERQRGNFPDRFSGHQFPNYSSELNVNALLLGDSALYLCASSLPLELSHEQYFGPGTRLTVT.